The subject of this entry is one TCR beta chain. Its specificity is not known. Deletions cut 3 bases from V and 1 base from J, with 9 bases between. Germline V gene lookup returns CDR1 ENHRY and CDR2 SYGVKD. The CDR3 extends over 14 amino acids. The data were obtained in a study of shared clonotypes between healthy human individuals. General study points: The expectation was that sequencing depth would affect clonotype sharing among donors.

TCRdb's table, derived via immunoSEQ multiplex PCR, lists solely in-frame clones and lacks some. The profile covers some 2.4 million clones, with roughly 93% appearing a single time and roughly 0.36% taken by the ten largest. What was sequenced was naive CD4+ T cells from PBMCs. The sample's subset: CD45RA+ positively selected. The gene calls are TRBV10-3 and TRBJ1-1; perhaps TRBD1 as D (6 bases). This receptor was taken from a man between 18 and 29 years old in good health. Some clones in this sample may be carry-over from other donors' samples. For the CDR3, the DNA is TGTGCCATCAGTGACTCGGACAGGAACACTGAAGCTTTCTTT. This gives the protein CAISDSDRNTEAFF.